This entry features one TCR beta chain sequence. Its antigen is not identified. The CDR3 totals 13 residues. Looked up from germline, CDR1 is SQVTM and CDR2 is ANQGSEA. V was trimmed by 4 bases and J by 6 bases, leaving 13 bases between them. This entry is derived from a study of spatial heterogeneity in lung cancer. Study at large: Each unique TCR and UMI combination was seen more than ten times on average in raw reads.

Each molecule of TCR cDNA was tagged with one unique molecular identifier. TCRdb redid the calling of the 5' RACE reads with MiXCR, one entry per CDR3 protein. The sample records 90,000 or so distinct CDR3 sequences, roughly 10% being singletons. Described time point: sample taken at primary tumor resection. Sequencing covered unsorted whole RNA taken from tumor, nontumor lung or frozen PBMC. Samples came from roughly 70 TRACERx patients with untreated early-stage lung cancer. Whole-study findings and limits: Blood showed ubiquitous tumor TCRs more often at resection than at routine follow-up.

The gene calls are TRBV29-1 and TRBJ2-1, with D possibly TRBD1 on 5 matching bases. This sequence was found in a male donor with early-stage non-small cell lung cancer. This material consisted of PBMCs, taken at surgery. The CDR3 loop reads CSVVRTGSNEQFF. The CDR3 DNA reads as TGCAGCGTTGTCCGAACAGGCAGCAATGAGCAGTTCTTC.